What follows describes a single TCR beta chain. Here immunoSEQ multiplex PCR was the method, and the copy in TCRdb shows in-frame clones only, minus some. The sample shows 2 million to 2.5 million clones, 90% to 96% of them seen only once. This record belongs to a study of shared clonotypes between healthy human individuals. The origin of this receptor is a man between 18 and 35 years old in good health. The sequenced sample consisted of naive CD4+ T cells sorted from blood. Subset here: CD45RA+ positively selected.

CDR3 sequence reads: CASSEAPGSGELFF. CDR3 bases: TGCGCCAGCAGTGAAGCCCCCGGATCCGGGGAGCTGTTTTTT. The rearrangement links TRBV10-1 to TRBJ2-2; D is unresolved. CDR1 WNHNN and CDR2 SYGVQD come from the germline V gene (reference sequence). V lost 3 bases and J lost 6, with 11 bases in between. The CDR3 spans 14 residues.